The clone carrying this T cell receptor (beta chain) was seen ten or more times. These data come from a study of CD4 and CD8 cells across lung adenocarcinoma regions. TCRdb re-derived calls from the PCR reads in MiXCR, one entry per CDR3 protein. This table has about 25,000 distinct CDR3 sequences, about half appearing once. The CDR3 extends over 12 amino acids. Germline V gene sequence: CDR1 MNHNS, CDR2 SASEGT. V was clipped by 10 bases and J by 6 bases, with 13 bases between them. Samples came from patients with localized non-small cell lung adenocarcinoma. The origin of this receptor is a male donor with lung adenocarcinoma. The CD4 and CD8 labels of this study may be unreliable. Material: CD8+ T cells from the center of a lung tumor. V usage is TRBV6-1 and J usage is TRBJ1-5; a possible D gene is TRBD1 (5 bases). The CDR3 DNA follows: TGTGCCACCGGGACTTTACGTCAGCCCCAGCATTTT. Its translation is CATGTLRQPQHF.